These 30 T cell receptor beta chains share one sample of origin, sequenced in a study of T cells in localized non-small cell lung cancer. The table came from immunoSEQ multiplex PCR; TCRdb's copy has only in-frame clones and leaves some out. The sample holds some 52,000 clones; just over 85% are singletons and the top ten take about 18%. This specimen was peripheral blood, taken before any cancer treatment. These receptors originate from a male donor aged 60 or over with stage III squamous cell lung carcinoma.

The rearrangement joins TRBV5-1 to TRBJ2-7; D gene ambiguous. This CDR3 is built from 14 residues. From germline, CDR1 is SGHRS and CDR2 YFSETQ. Trimming pared 0 bases from V and 1 base from J, leaving 8 bases between. In nucleotides, the CDR3 is TGCGCCAGCAGCTTGGTCCCCTTGTCCTACGAGCAGTACTTC. It is translated as CASSLVPLSYEQYF.

Concerning this clone itself: The same CDR3 arises from other DNA sequences in this sample as well. The V call is TRBV5-4, the J call TRBJ2-7; D not resolved. Germline lookup yields CDR1 SGHNT and CDR2 YYREEE (reference sequence). This CDR3 region has 13 residues. Trimming left V 2 bases short and J 1 base short, with 7 bases between. The CDR3 loop reads CASSFGGSYEQYF. In nucleotides, the CDR3 is TGTGCCAGCAGCTTTGGCGGTTCCTACGAGCAGTACTTC.

The chain recombines TRBV7-8 with TRBJ2-2; TRBD2 aligns across 10 bases. J was trimmed by 0 bases and V by 5 bases; bases with no gene match: 9. Germline lookup yields CDR1 SGHVS and CDR2 FQNEAQ. CDR3 length: 18 amino acids. The CDR3 sequence is CASSDPLAGASNTGELFF. In DNA form, the CDR3 reads TGTGCCAGCAGCGACCCCCTAGCGGGGGCCTCGAACACCGGGGAGCTGTTTTTT.

A note on this clone: One junction end does not reproduce the germline sequence, and a read error may be involved. This chain uses TRBV5-1 with TRBJ1-6; D not certain. Looked up from germline, CDR1 is SGHRS and CDR2 is YFSETQ. CDR3 size: 15 residues. CDR3 nucleotide sequence: TGCACCAGCAGCTTAGGGAGCTCCTATAATTCACCCCTCCACTTT. This gives the protein CTSSLGSSYNSPLHF.

The chain combines TRBV27 with TRBJ1-5, with D unclear. Trimming cost V 1 base and J 3 bases, with 4 bases left between them. Germline V gene sequence: CDR1 MNHEY, CDR2 SMNVEV (reference sequence). CDR3 length: 13 residues. CDR3 DNA: TGTGCCAGCAGTTTATATTTCAATCAGCCCCAGCATTTT. This sequence encodes CASSLYFNQPQHF.

The CDR3 protein is CASSPRDRSYEQYF. Here the CDR3 DNA reads TGTGCCAGCTCACCCCGGGACAGATCCTACGAGCAGTACTTC. The chain joins TRBV18 to TRBJ2-7; 7 positions agree with TRBD1. The V segment lost 3 bases and the J segment 1 base; nucleotides outside the gene matches: 3. Germline V gene data show CDR1 as KGHSH and CDR2 as LQKENI. The CDR3 sequence is 14 residues long.

V gene TRBV9 combines with J gene TRBJ2-1, with TRBD2 identical over 11 bases. The length of the CDR3 is 16 residues. CDR1 is SGDLS and CDR2 is YYNGEE in the germline V gene. V lost 4 bases and J lost 1; bases outside the gene matches: 4. Here the CDR3 reads CASSPLAGGSYNEQFF. In DNA form, the CDR3 reads TGTGCCAGCAGCCCTCTAGCGGGAGGTTCCTACAATGAGCAGTTCTTC.

The CDR3 DNA reads TGTGCCATCAGTGACCACCGCGGACTAGCAGTTTACGAGCAGTACTTC. It translates to CAISDHRGLAVYEQYF. J is TRBJ2-7 and V is TRBV10-3; 8 nucleotides align to TRBD2. V was pared by 3 bases and J by 4 bases, with 11 bases of the junction left unmatched. This CDR3 is built from 16 residues. Germline CDR1 reads ENHRY; CDR2 reads SYGVKD.

V and J are TRBV30 and TRBJ2-5; tentative D call: TRBD2 (5 bases). The CDR3 consists of 14 residues. Germline loops: CDR1 GTSNPN, CDR2 SVGIG (reference sequence). Trimming shortened V by 0 bases and J by 4 bases, and 12 bases separated the two germline ends. The DNA for the CDR3 is TGTGCCTGGAGTGTACTAACGGCGGGAGAGACCCAGTACTTC. Amino acid sequence: CAWSVLTAGETQYF.

V is TRBV18 and J is TRBJ1-4, with a weak D call TRBD1 (6 bases). Germline values: CDR1 KGHSH, CDR2 LQKENI. V was trimmed by 3 bases and J by 8 bases, leaving 13 bases between them. The CDR3 runs to 14 residues. CDR3 DNA sequence: TGTGCCAGCTCACCGAGCCGGACAGACGAAAAACTGTTTTTT. Protein: CASSPSRTDEKLFF.

V and J are TRBV18 and TRBJ1-1; D is unclear. Trimming removed 5 bases from V and 7 bases from J, with 8 bases in between. The CDR3 runs 11 residues. Germline V gene sequence: CDR1 KGHSH, CDR2 LQKENI. This chain's CDR3 is CASSTGIEAFF. For the CDR3, the DNA is TGTGCCAGCTCAACGGGGATTGAAGCTTTCTTT.

The V call is TRBV19, the J call TRBJ2-4, with a tentative D call TRBD2 (6 bases). From germline, CDR1 is LNHDA and CDR2 SQIVND (reference sequence). CDR3 length equals 16 residues. V lost 7 bases to trimming and J lost 0 bases, with 16 bases between them. The CDR3 loop reads CASTIWDLLAKNIQYF. For the CDR3, the DNA is TGTGCCAGTACCATTTGGGACTTACTAGCCAAAAACATTCAGTACTTC.

The rearrangement uses TRBV6-1 and TRBJ2-3, with 9 nucleotides matching TRBD1. The V gene end was trimmed by 7 bases and the J gene end by 4 bases; junction bases not matched to a gene: 6. This CDR3 has 14 amino acids. Germline CDR1 and CDR2: MNHNS and SASEGT. The CDR3 sequence: CASIPGQGSDTQYF. The CDR3 DNA is TGTGCCAGCATCCCGGGACAGGGATCAGATACGCAGTATTTT.

The rearrangement joins TRBV6-6 to TRBJ2-3; maybe TRBD2 (5 bases). This CDR3 region has 14 residues. Trimming took off 0 bases at V and 4 bases at J, with 8 bases between the two ends. CDR1 and CDR2 from the germline V gene are MNHNY and SVGAGI (reference sequence). This chain's CDR3 is CASSYSGVADTQYF. The CDR3 DNA reads TGTGCCAGCAGTTACTCGGGAGTAGCAGATACGCAGTATTTT.

The rearrangement joins TRBV11-1 to TRBJ1-3; D is ambiguous. The CDR3 runs to 15 residues. Germline CDR1 and CDR2: SGHAT and FQDESV (reference sequence). Trimming removed 8 bases at V and 1 base at J, with 15 bases between. CDR3 DNA sequence: TGTGCCAGCTCTTCCACGGGAATTTCTGGAAACACCATATATTTT. The encoded protein is CASSSTGISGNTIYF.

The rearrangement links TRBV6-1 to TRBJ1-5; 7 positions agree with TRBD1. Trimming took 7 bases from V and 3 from J; bases not matched to a gene: 6. The CDR3 contains 14 residues. CDR1 is MNHNS, CDR2 SASEGT, per germline. The CDR3 is CASIGTAFNQPQHF. In nucleotides, the CDR3 is TGTGCCAGCATAGGGACAGCCTTCAATCAGCCCCAGCATTTT.

The V call is TRBV6-5, the J call TRBJ1-5; TRBD1 matches 9 bases. Germline CDR1 reads MNHEY; CDR2 reads SVGAGI. There are 14 residues in the CDR3. Trimming at V came to 6 bases and at J to 3 bases, leaving 3 bases not matched to a gene. This CDR3 reads CASRRTGDNQPQHF. The CDR3 DNA is TGTGCCAGCAGACGGACAGGGGACAATCAGCCCCAGCATTTT.

V is TRBV18 and J is TRBJ2-1; D is unresolved. The CDR3 totals 14 residues. Per germline, CDR1 KGHSH and CDR2 LQKENI. The V end lost 3 bases, the J end lost 4 bases, and 10 bases lay between the germline ends. CDR3 residues: CASSPIDGYNEQFF. The CDR3 DNA reads as TGTGCCAGCTCACCGATAGACGGATACAATGAGCAGTTCTTC.

This clone was found once. The V call is TRBV6-1, the J call TRBJ1-2, with TRBD1 identical over 7 bases. V lost 8 bases and J lost 1; bases outside the gene matches: 10. This CDR3 is built from 15 residues. CDR1 is MNHNS and CDR2 is SASEGT in the germline V gene. CDR3 in DNA: TGTGCCAGCCAGGGGGGTTTAATCGTTAACTATGGCTACACCTTC. Translating gives CASQGGLIVNYGYTF.

V gene TRBV29-1 combines with J gene TRBJ1-2, with TRBD1 identical over 10 bases. This CDR3 is 13 amino acids long. CDR1 and CDR2 (germline): SQVTM, ANQGSEA. Trimming at V came to 4 bases and at J to 5 bases, leaving 4 bases not matched to a gene. CDR3 bases: TGCAGCGTTGGGGACAGGGGTGGATATGGCTACACCTTC. Its translation is CSVGDRGGYGYTF.

V gene TRBV6-4 combines with J gene TRBJ2-1, with TRBD1 as a possible D gene (6 bases). CDR1 and CDR2 (germline): MRHNA, SNTAGT. The CDR3 has 15 residues. Trimming stripped 5 bases from V and 0 bases from J, with 11 bases between. The CDR3 protein is CASSPGHSSYNEQFF. The CDR3 DNA is TGTGCCAGCAGTCCGGGACACTCCTCCTACAATGAGCAGTTCTTC.

The chain carries TRBV19 and TRBJ2-6; D call uncertain. This CDR3 contains 16 residues. Germline assignment: CDR1 LNHDA and CDR2 SQIVND (reference sequence). With 8 bases removed from V and 3 bases from J, the gap between germline ends came to 17 bases. The CDR3 DNA sequence: TGTGCCAGTGGGAAATCGGGCGGTATTGGGGCCAACGTCCTGACTTTC. Its translation: CASGKSGGIGANVLTF.

J is TRBJ2-3 and V is TRBV7-8; D perhaps matches TRBD2 (6 bases). V was clipped by 7 bases and J by 6 bases, with 11 bases between them. Germline V gene sequence: CDR1 SGHVS, CDR2 FQNEAQ. CDR3 length equals 12 residues. The CDR3 bases are TGTGCCAGCAATCATGGAGGGGATACGCAGTATTTT. Translated, it gives CASNHGGDTQYF.

V gene TRBV18 combines with J gene TRBJ1-2; TRBD1 might be the D (6 bases). V was trimmed by 2 bases and J by 4 bases, leaving 14 bases between them. The CDR3 has 15 amino acids. Germline CDR1 reads KGHSH; CDR2 reads LQKENI. CDR3 region: CASSPNRDQVYGYTF. The DNA of the CDR3 is TGTGCCAGCTCACCAAACAGGGATCAGGTCTATGGCTACACCTTC.

V is TRBV5-6 and J is TRBJ2-5; the D is unclear. The CDR3 has 14 residues. Germline-derived CDR1 and CDR2 are SGHDT and YYEEEE. Trimming took 4 bases from V and 1 from J, leaving 11 bases between them. CDR3: CASSNGTIQETQYF. CDR3 coding DNA: TGTGCCAGCAGCAACGGAACTATCCAAGAGACCCAGTACTTC.

J is TRBJ2-3 and V is TRBV9; D might be TRBD2 (7 bases). Trimming cost V 8 bases and J 2 bases, with 15 bases left between them. CDR3 size: 14 residues. CDR1 and CDR2 from the germline V gene are SGDLS and YYNGEE. DNA of the CDR3: TGTGCCAGTCGCCCCGGGGGGCTCACAGATACGCAGTATTTT. Encoded protein: CASRPGGLTDTQYF.

This clone was detected only once. The rearrangement links TRBV2 to TRBJ2-3, with D hard to call. In germline, CDR1 is SNHLY, CDR2 FYNNEI. This CDR3 region has 13 residues. V was pared by 8 bases and J by 2 bases, with 11 bases between. This CDR3 reads CASHELYTDTQYF. The CDR3 region has the DNA TGTGCCAGCCACGAGCTCTACACAGATACGCAGTATTTT.

This clone was seen a single time. CDR3 sequence (DNA): TGTGCCAGCAGCTTAGAGATACAGGGGGCGGATGGCTACACCTTC. As protein: CASSLEIQGADGYTF. The J gene is TRBJ1-2, the V gene TRBV7-9, with 9 bases fitting TRBD1. The CDR3 extends over 15 amino acids. V gave up 1 base and J gave up 6 bases; unmatched junction bases: 6. Germline loops: CDR1 SEHNR, CDR2 FQNEAQ (reference sequence).

The chain links TRBV19 to TRBJ2-1, with D possibly TRBD2 on 5 matching bases. CDR3 length equals 14 residues. CDR1 and CDR2 from the germline V gene are LNHDA and SQIVND (reference sequence). V lost 5 bases and J lost 4, with 12 bases in between. CDR3 amino acids: CASSDGVLYNEQFF. CDR3 coding DNA: TGTGCCAGTAGTGACGGGGTATTGTACAATGAGCAGTTCTTC. The full variable domain, its missing parts supplied by reference TRBV19 and TRBJ2-1, is DGGITQSPKYLFRKEGQNVTLSCEQNLNHDAMYWYRQDPGQGLRLIYYSQIVNDFQKGDIAEGYSVSREKKESFPLTVTSAQKNPTAFYLCASSDGVLYNEQFFGPGTRLTVL.

The sample holds a few counts of this clone. The chain recombines TRBV5-1 with TRBJ1-3; D ambiguous. Trimming stripped 0 bases from V and 1 base from J, with 8 bases between. The CDR3 contains 15 residues. Germline lookup yields CDR1 SGHRS and CDR2 YFSETQ. The CDR3 region has the DNA TGCGCCAGCAGCTTGGTAGCCGCTTCTGGAAACACCATATATTTT. Its translation is CASSLVAASGNTIYF.